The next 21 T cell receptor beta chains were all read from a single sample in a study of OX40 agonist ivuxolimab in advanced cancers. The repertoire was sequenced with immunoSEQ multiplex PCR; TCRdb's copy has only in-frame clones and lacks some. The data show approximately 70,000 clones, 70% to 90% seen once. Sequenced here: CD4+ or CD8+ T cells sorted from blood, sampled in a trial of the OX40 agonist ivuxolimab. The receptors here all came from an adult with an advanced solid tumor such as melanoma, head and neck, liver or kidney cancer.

The CDR3 spells CASSLRTGDGNTIYF. The CDR3 coding sequence is TGTGCCAGCAGCTTAAGGACAGGGGATGGAAACACCATATATTTT. The chain joins TRBV7-6 to TRBJ1-3; 9 bases align to TRBD1. The CDR3 totals 15 residues. Germline V CDR1 and CDR2: SGHVS, FNYEAQ. The J segment lost 3 bases and the V segment lost 2 bases, leaving 2 bases of the junction unmatched. The full variable domain, rest sourced from reference TRBV7-6 and TRBJ1-3, is GAGVSQSPRYKVTKRGQDVALRCDPISGHVSLYWYRQALGQGPEFLTYFNYEAQQDKSGLPNDRFSAERPEGSISTLTIQRTEQRDSAMYRCASSLRTGDGNTIYFGEGSWLTVV.

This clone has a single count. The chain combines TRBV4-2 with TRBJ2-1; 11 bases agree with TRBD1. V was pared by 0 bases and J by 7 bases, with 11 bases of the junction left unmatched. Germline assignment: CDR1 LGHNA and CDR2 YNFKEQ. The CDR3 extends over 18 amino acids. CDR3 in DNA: TGTGCCAGCAGCCAAGATCATCGGACAGGGGGCGCGGGTAATGAGCAGTTCTTC. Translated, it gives CASSQDHRTGGAGNEQFF.

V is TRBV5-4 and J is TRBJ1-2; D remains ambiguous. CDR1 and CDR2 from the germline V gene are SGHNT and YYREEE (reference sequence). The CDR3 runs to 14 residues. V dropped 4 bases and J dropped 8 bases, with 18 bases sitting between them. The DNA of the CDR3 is TGTGCCAGCAGCCCCCCAGGATTATCGGAGGGCTACACCTTC. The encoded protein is CASSPPGLSEGYTF.

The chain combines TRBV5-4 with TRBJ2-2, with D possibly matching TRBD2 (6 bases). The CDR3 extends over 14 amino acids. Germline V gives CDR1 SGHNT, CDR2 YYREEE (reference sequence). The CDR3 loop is CASSRGSDTGELFF. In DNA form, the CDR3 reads TGTGCTAGTAGCCGGGGGAGCGACACCGGGGAGCTGTTTTTT.

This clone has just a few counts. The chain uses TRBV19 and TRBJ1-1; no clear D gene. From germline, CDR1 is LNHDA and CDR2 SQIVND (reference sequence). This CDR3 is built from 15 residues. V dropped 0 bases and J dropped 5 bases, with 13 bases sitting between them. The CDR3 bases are TGTGCCAGTAGTATAGAAGGGCTGGCGGGGACTGAAGCTTTCTTT. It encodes CASSIEGLAGTEAFF.

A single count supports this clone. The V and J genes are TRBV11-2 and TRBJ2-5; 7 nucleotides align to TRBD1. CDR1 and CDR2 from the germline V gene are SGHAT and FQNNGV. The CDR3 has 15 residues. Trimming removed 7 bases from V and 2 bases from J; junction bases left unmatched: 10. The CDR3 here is CASTPTGSEQETQYF. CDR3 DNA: TGTGCCAGCACCCCGACAGGGTCCGAACAAGAGACCCAGTACTTC.

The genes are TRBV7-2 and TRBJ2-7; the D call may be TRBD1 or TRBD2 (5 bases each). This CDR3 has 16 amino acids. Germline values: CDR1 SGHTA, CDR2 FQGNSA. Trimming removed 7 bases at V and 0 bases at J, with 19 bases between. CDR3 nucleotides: TGTGCCAGCATCCACAAGGGGTGGGGGACCTCCTACGAGCAGTACTTC. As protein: CASIHKGWGTSYEQYF.

The CDR3 here is CASSQETGQLFF. CDR3 nucleotide sequence: TGCGCCAGCAGCCAAGAGACAGGGCAACTGTTTTTT. This chain connects TRBV4-1 to TRBJ1-4, with 7 bases identical to TRBD1. This CDR3 is 12 amino acids long. Germline lookup yields CDR1 MGHRA and CDR2 YSYEKL. J gave up 12 bases and V 0 bases, and 1 base lay outside the gene matches.

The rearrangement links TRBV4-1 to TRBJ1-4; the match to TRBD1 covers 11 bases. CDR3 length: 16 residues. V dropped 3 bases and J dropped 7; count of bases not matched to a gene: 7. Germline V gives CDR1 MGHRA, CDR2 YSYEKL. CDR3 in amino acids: CASSHRAGQGGEKLFF. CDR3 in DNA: TGCGCCAGCAGCCACCGAGCGGGACAGGGGGGTGAAAAACTGTTTTTT.

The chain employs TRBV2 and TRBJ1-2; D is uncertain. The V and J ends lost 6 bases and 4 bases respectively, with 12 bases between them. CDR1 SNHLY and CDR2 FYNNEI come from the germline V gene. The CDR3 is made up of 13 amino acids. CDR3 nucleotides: TGTGCCAGCAGAGTCGACCCCGTCTATGGCTACACCTTC. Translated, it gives CASRVDPVYGYTF.

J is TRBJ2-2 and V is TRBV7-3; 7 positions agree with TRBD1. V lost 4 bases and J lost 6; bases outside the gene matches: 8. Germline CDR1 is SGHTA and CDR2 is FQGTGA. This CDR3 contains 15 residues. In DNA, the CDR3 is TGTGCCAGCAGCTCTATAAACGACAGGGCCGGGGAGCTGTTTTTT. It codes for CASSSINDRAGELFF.

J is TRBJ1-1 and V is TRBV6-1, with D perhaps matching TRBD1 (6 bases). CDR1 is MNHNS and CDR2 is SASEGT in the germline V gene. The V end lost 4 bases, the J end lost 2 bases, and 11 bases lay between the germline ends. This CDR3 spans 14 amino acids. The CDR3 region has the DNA TGTGCCAGCAGTGCACTACAGGGTAACACTGAAGCTTTCTTT. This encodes CASSALQGNTEAFF.

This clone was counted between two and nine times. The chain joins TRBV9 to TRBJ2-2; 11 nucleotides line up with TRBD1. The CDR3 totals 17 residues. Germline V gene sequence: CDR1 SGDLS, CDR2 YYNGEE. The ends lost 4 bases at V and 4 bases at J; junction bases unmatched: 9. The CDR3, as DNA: TGTGCCAGCAGCTCAGGATGGGGACAGGGGGGCACCGGGGAGCTGTTTTTT. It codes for CASSSGWGQGGTGELFF.

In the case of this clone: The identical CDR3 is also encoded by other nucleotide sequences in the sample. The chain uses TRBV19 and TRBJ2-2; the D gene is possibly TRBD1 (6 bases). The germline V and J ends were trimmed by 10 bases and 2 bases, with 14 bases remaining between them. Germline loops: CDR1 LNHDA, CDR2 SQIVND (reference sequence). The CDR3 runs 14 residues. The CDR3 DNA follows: TGTGCCACAAATTCAGGGGTAAACACCGGGGAGCTGTTTTTT. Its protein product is CATNSGVNTGELFF.

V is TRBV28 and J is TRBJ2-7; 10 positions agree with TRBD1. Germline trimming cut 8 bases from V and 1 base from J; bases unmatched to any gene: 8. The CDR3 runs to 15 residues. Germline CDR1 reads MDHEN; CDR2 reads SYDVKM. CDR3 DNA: TGTGCCAGCGGTCAACCGGGACAGGGGTCCTACGAGCAGTACTTC. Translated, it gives CASGQPGQGSYEQYF.

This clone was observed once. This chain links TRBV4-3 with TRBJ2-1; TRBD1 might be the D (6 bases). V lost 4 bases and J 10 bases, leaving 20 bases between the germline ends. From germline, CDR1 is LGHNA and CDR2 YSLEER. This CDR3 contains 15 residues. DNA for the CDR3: TGCGCCAGCAGCCCTGGGGGTCAGGGGCAGAGGGAGCAGTTCTTC. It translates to CASSPGGQGQREQFF.

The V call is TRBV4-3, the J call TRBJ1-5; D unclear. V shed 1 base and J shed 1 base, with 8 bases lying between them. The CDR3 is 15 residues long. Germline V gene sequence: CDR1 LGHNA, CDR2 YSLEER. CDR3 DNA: TGCGCCAGCAGCCAAGGACTGGGAAGCAATCAGCCCCAGCATTTT. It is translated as CASSQGLGSNQPQHF.

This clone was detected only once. DNA for the CDR3: TGCGCCAGCAGATTGAACACTGAAGCTTTCTTT. Encoded protein: CASRLNTEAFF. The chain employs TRBV5-1 and TRBJ1-1; no clear D. CDR1 SGHRS and CDR2 YFSETQ come from the germline V gene. The CDR3 is made up of 11 amino acids. V shed 5 bases and J shed 0 bases, with 2 bases lying between them.

CDR3 sequence (DNA): TGTGCCAGCAGCCGCGACAGGGGTGGCTACACCTTC. Its translation is CASSRDRGGYTF. The gene calls are TRBV7-2 and TRBJ1-2, with 8 bases that match TRBD1. CDR3 length equals 12 residues. Unmatched junction bases numbered 3, after V lost 5 bases and J lost 7 bases. Germline V CDR1 and CDR2: SGHTA, FQGNSA.

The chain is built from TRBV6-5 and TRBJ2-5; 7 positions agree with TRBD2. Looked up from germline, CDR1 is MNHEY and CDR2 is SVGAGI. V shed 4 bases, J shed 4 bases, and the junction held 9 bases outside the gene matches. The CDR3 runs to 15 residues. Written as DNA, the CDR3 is TGTGCCAGCAGTTCACCGGGACTACCCCTAGAGACCCAGTACTTC. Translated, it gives CASSSPGLPLETQYF.

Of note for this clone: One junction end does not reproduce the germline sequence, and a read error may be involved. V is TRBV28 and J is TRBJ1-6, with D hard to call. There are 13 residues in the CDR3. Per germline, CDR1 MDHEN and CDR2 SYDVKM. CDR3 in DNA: TGTGCCACCAGTATGGGAGCCAATTCACCCCTCCACTTT. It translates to CATSMGANSPLHF.